These T cell receptor beta chains were read from a single sample in a study of cytomegalovirus exposure and HLA in healthy donors. Sequenced by immunoSEQ multiplex PCR; TCRdb stores in-frame clones only, minus some. The repertoire consists of some 150,000 clones, with around 84% occurring once and the leading ten covering about 2.2%. Material for sequencing was PBMCs. The origin of the receptors is a human donor in good health. Both conserved end residues are part of each CDR3. D genes are given only for firm matches. The size of a clone is reported for some rows only, either as once, few or many, or as a class for expanded clones.

D gene,clone size,J gene,V gene,CDR3 protein,CDR3 DNA
TRBD2,NA,TRBJ2-1,TRBV2,CASRPGLARNEQFF,TGTGCCAGCAGACCGGGACTAGCGAGGAATGAGCAGTTCTTC
TRBD1,NA,TRBJ1-4,TRBV27,CASSSNRGGEKLFF,TGTGCCAGCAGTTCCAACAGGGGCGGGGAAAAACTGTTTTTT
TRBD2,NA,TRBJ2-1,TRBV25-1,CASSPGLAGASEQFF,TGTGCCAGCAGCCCGGGACTAGCGGGGGCAAGTGAGCAGTTCTTC
NA,NA,TRBJ2-3,TRBV29-1,CSVNPGIDTQYF,TGCAGCGTTAATCCGGGAATAGATACGCAGTATTTT
NA,NA,TRBJ2-1,TRBV7-9,CASSLGGGNNEQFF,TGTGCCAGCAGCTTAGGGGGCGGGAATAATGAGCAGTTCTTC
TRBD2,NA,TRBJ2-1,TRBV2,CASSVLAGGQFF,TGTGCCAGCAGTGTACTAGCGGGGGGGCAGTTCTTC
TRBD1,NA,TRBJ1-5,TRBV2,CASSAGRDRGRRGNQPQHF,TGTGCCAGCAGTGCGGGCCGGGACAGGGGGCGCCGGGGCAATCAGCCCCAGCATTTT
TRBD1,few,TRBJ1-4,TRBV6-4,CASSAGTGNEKLFF,TGTGCCAGCAGTGCCGGGACAGGGAATGAAAAACTGTTTTTT
TRBD2,NA,TRBJ2-1,TRBV6-5,CASSHTSGSHNEQFF,TGTGCCAGCAGTCACACTAGCGGGAGCCACAATGAGCAGTTCTTC
NA,few,TRBJ1-6,TRBV14,CASSRGGGAAFNSPLHF,TGTGCCAGCAGCCGGGGGGGCGGGGCCGCGTTTAATTCACCCCTCCACTTT
NA,few,TRBJ1-2,TRBV6-5,CASTSSGRGYGYTF,TGTGCCAGCACCTCGTCCGGGAGAGGGTATGGCTACACCTTC
TRBD2,NA,TRBJ2-7,TRBV11-2,CASSWSTSGGTYEQYF,TGTGCCAGCAGCTGGAGCACTAGCGGGGGGACATACGAGCAGTACTTC
NA,NA,TRBJ2-7,TRBV7-6,CASSLRPTGPYEQYF,TGTGCCAGCAGCTTACGCCCGACAGGTCCCTATGAGCAGTACTTC
NA,NA,TRBJ2-5,TRBV27,CASSLSVVETQYF,TGTGCCAGCAGTTTATCGGTAGTAGAGACCCAGTACTTC
TRBD1,many,TRBJ2-2,TRBV2,CASSEGGRDRNTGELFF,TGTGCCAGCAGTGAAGGGGGTAGGGACAGGAACACCGGGGAGCTGTTTTTT
TRBD1,NA,TRBJ1-1,TRBV5-4,CASSPDRGLNTEAFF,TGTGCCAGCAGCCCGGACAGGGGGCTGAACACTGAAGCTTTCTTT
TRBD1,once,TRBJ1-2,TRBV7-9,CASSSTGTGFFYGYTF,TGTGCCAGCAGCTCTACCGGGACAGGGTTTTTCTATGGCTACACCTTC
NA,few,TRBJ2-1,TRBV5-4,CASSLELTYNEQFF,TGTGCCAGCAGCTTGGAACTAACTTACAATGAGCAGTTCTTC
NA,NA,TRBJ1-6,TRBV11-2,CASSLNSLLAGALSPLHF,TGTGCCAGCAGCTTAAATTCCCTACTAGCGGGCGCCCTTTCACCCCTCCACTTT
TRBD1,NA,TRBJ1-2,TRBV10-3,CAISARDSSYGYTF,TGTGCCATCAGTGCTCGGGACAGTTCTTATGGCTACACCTTC
NA,NA,TRBJ1-5,TRBV10-3,CATRDTSNQPQHF,TGTGCCACACGCGACACAAGCAATCAGCCCCAGCATTTT
NA,NA,TRBJ2-1,TRBV11-2,CASNPTAGTYNEQFF,TGTGCCAGCAACCCGACCGCGGGAACCTACAATGAGCAGTTCTTC
NA,NA,TRBJ2-7,TRBV5-4,CASSLDRVYEQYF,TGTGCCAGCAGCTTGGACAGGGTCTACGAGCAGTACTTC
NA,NA,TRBJ1-1,TRBV27,CASRAGASEAFF,TGTGCCAGCAGGGCAGGGGCCTCTGAAGCTTTCTTT
TRBD1,NA,TRBJ1-5,TRBV30,CAWNRQGNSQPQHF,TGTGCCTGGAATAGACAGGGGAATAGTCAGCCCCAGCATTTT
TRBD1,NA,TRBJ2-1,TRBV2,CASRDRGFYNEQFF,TGTGCCAGCAGGGACAGGGGGTTCTACAATGAGCAGTTCTTC
TRBD2,NA,TRBJ2-1,TRBV5-1,CASSLDLAGATTSYNEQFF,TGCGCCAGCAGCTTGGACCTAGCGGGAGCCACCACCTCCTACAATGAGCAGTTCTTC